This paragraph covers one T cell receptor beta chain sequence. Its target is unknown. Trimming cost V 5 bases and J 1 base; bases outside gene matches: 9. The CDR3 extends over 16 amino acids. CDR1 is SEHNR, CDR2 FQNEAQ, per germline (reference sequence). Produced via immunoSEQ multiplex PCR; TCRdb's table is partial and in-frame only. The sample records some 96,000 clones, roughly 92% being singletons. This sample is drawn from a study of PD-1 blockade in classical Hodgkin lymphoma. Findings and limits, study-wide: Exclusion applied to patients who initiated nivolumab less than 1 year following ASCT. Reported findings placed baseline TCR diversity lower in newly diagnosed patients (compared with healthy donors). For complete responders, baseline diversity was comparable to that of newly diagnosed patients.

The patients all showed relapse after autologous stem cell transplantation, while their brentuximab vedotin exposure varied. Complete response, partial response or progressive disease was recorded as best response. The chain links TRBV7-9 to TRBJ1-1; 8 positions match TRBD1. The clonotype was recovered from a human donor with classical Hodgkin lymphoma. The starting material was peripheral blood mononuclear cells (PBMCs), obtained at baseline. The CDR3 nucleotides read TGTGCCAGCAGCCAGACAGGGGTGGTACCGAACACTGAAGCTTTCTTT. Its protein product is CASSQTGVVPNTEAFF.